A single sample is the source of the 17 T cell receptor beta chains below, sequenced in a study of blood T cell repertoires in COVID-19. Profiling relied on immunoSEQ multiplex PCR, and the TCRdb table lists in-frame clones only, not all of them. The sample contains over 200,000 clones, roughly 90% of which appear only once. Material: peripheral blood. These receptors were obtained from a man aged 40-55 years with active or convalescent COVID-19.

This clone turned up a few times. The chain joins TRBV9 to TRBJ1-2, with D possibly matching TRBD1 (6 bases). The CDR3 runs 13 residues. Germline CDR1 and CDR2: SGDLS and YYNGEE. V was clipped by 7 bases and J by 2 bases, with 12 bases between them. The CDR3 spells CASRGQVNYGYTF. For the CDR3, the DNA is TGTGCCAGCCGGGGACAAGTAAACTATGGCTACACCTTC.

This clone was picked up one time. The chain combines TRBV15 with TRBJ2-1; 8 bases are shared with TRBD1. CDR3 length: 15 residues. Germline V gene sequence: CDR1 LNHNV, CDR2 YYDKDF (reference sequence). V lost 5 bases to trimming and J lost 2 bases; unmatched junction nucleotides: 5. CDR3 in DNA: TGTGCCACCAGCGGACCGGGACAGGCCTACAATGAGCAGTTCTTC. Translating it yields CATSGPGQAYNEQFF. Full variable domain (outside the CDR3, taken from reference TRBV15 and TRBJ2-1): DAMVIQNPRYQVTQFGKPVTLSCSQTLNHNVMYWYQQKSSQAPKLLFHYYDKDFNNEADTPDNFQSRRPNTSFCFLDIRSPGLGDTAMYLCATSGPGQAYNEQFFGPGTRLTVL.

Only one count was recorded for this clone. The CDR3: CATRQVVDEQYF. The CDR3 DNA follows: TGTGCCACGCGACAGGTGGTTGACGAGCAGTACTTC. V and J are TRBV28 and TRBJ2-7; D might be TRBD1 (6 bases). V was clipped by 10 bases and J by 5 bases, with 15 bases between them. The CDR3 is 12 amino acids. Germline V gives CDR1 MDHEN, CDR2 SYDVKM.

This clone was seen only a few times. The chain uses TRBV2 and TRBJ1-1, with TRBD1 matching 7 bases. V was pared by 6 bases and J by 7 bases, with 11 bases of the junction left unmatched. The CDR3 covers 14 residues. Per the germline V gene, CDR1 is SNHLY and CDR2 is FYNNEI. The DNA for the CDR3 is TGTGCCAGCAGCCGACCCGGGACAGCCCATGAAGCTTTCTTT. Its protein is CASSRPGTAHEAFF.

J is TRBJ1-4 and V is TRBV4-1; 11 positions agree with TRBD1. Trimming took 4 bases from V and 7 from J; bases not matched to a gene: 2. CDR1 is MGHRA, CDR2 YSYEKL, per germline. The CDR3 is 14 amino acids. As DNA, the CDR3 is TGCGCCAGCAGCCGGGACAGGGGGATTGAAAAACTGTTTTTT. Translating gives CASSRDRGIEKLFF.

CDR3 bases: TGTGCCAGCGAAGGGGCAGCTCCTAACACTGAAGCTTTCTTT. It encodes CASEGAAPNTEAFF. The gene calls are TRBV6-5 and TRBJ1-1; D might be TRBD1 (5 bases). CDR3 size: 14 residues. V lost 8 bases and J 2 bases, leaving 15 bases between the germline ends. Germline CDR1 and CDR2: MNHEY and SVGAGI.

V is TRBV28 and J is TRBJ2-7; 12 positions match TRBD2. The CDR3 extends over 14 amino acids. The germline gives CDR1 MDHEN, CDR2 SYDVKM. Losses at the gene ends were 6 bases for V and 12 bases for J; bases not matched to a gene: 12. In DNA, the CDR3 is TGTGCCAGCAGCCCAGGGACTAGCGGGCGGCTCTGGTACTTC. Encoded protein: CASSPGTSGRLWYF.

The chain couples TRBV11-2 to TRBJ1-4, with D unresolved. The V gene's germline CDR1 is SGHAT and CDR2 FQNNGV. V lost 4 bases, J lost 8 bases, and 14 bases lay in between. This CDR3 has 14 amino acids. The CDR3 DNA reads as TGTGCCAGCAGCTCGTTGAGGGCGGACGAAAAACTGTTTTTT. This gives the protein CASSSLRADEKLFF.

The chain combines TRBV3-1 (or the pseudogene TRBV3-2) with TRBJ2-1; 8 bases are a match to TRBD2. CDR1 is LGHDT and CDR2 is YNNKEL in the germline V gene (reference sequence). The CDR3 covers 14 residues. The trim removed 4 bases at V and 6 bases at J, leaving 5 bases unmatched. For the CDR3, the DNA is TGTGCCAGCAGCCGAGCGGGAGTGCTCAATGAGCAGTTCTTC. It is translated as CASSRAGVLNEQFF.

The chain combines TRBV7-8 with TRBJ2-6; 7 bases are a match to TRBD1. This CDR3 has 19 amino acids. The V gene end was trimmed by 0 bases and the J gene end by 0 bases; junction bases not matched to a gene: 8. Germline assignment: CDR1 SGHVS and CDR2 FQNEAQ. CDR3: CASSLAGKGGISGANVLTF. The CDR3, as DNA: TGTGCCAGCAGCTTAGCGGGTAAAGGGGGCATCTCTGGGGCCAACGTCCTGACTTTC.

The rearrangement links TRBV10-1 to TRBJ2-3; 8 bases are shared with TRBD1. The CDR3 runs 14 residues. J gave up 1 base and V 7 bases, and 4 bases lay outside the gene matches. The germline V gene has CDR1 WNHNN and CDR2 SYGVQD (reference sequence). CDR3 loop: CASKMDRGTDTQYF. The CDR3 DNA reads TGCGCCAGCAAGATGGACAGGGGCACAGATACGCAGTATTTT.

V gene TRBV2 combines with J gene TRBJ2-3; the match to TRBD1 covers 10 bases. Trimming removed 7 bases from V and 3 bases from J; junction bases left unmatched: 7. There are 15 residues in the CDR3. Per germline, CDR1 SNHLY and CDR2 FYNNEI. Here the CDR3 DNA reads TGTGCCAGCACCTGGGGACAGGGGTTTACAGATACGCAGTATTTT. Translated, it gives CASTWGQGFTDTQYF.

V is TRBV6-5 and J is TRBJ2-5, with D perhaps TRBD1 (6 bases). Germline CDR1 reads MNHEY; CDR2 reads SVGAGI. V lost 6 bases and J lost 2, with 10 bases in between. There are 13 residues in the CDR3. This CDR3 reads CASSIQGQETQYF. The CDR3 coding sequence is TGTGCCAGCAGCATACAGGGACAAGAGACCCAGTACTTC.

The CDR3 here is CASSGQENTEAFF. CDR3 sequence (DNA): TGTGCCAGCAGCGGACAGGAGAACACTGAAGCTTTCTTT. The V call is TRBV7-9, the J call TRBJ1-1; 7 bases map to TRBD1. This CDR3 is built from 13 residues. With 5 bases clipped from V and 1 base from J, the junction kept 1 base outside the gene matches. Germline V gene sequence: CDR1 SEHNR, CDR2 FQNEAQ (reference sequence).

The V gene is TRBV10-3, the J gene TRBJ1-1, with TRBD1 matching 10 bases. V shed 2 bases, J shed 6 bases, and the junction held 6 bases outside the gene matches. The CDR3 consists of 15 residues. Germline V gene lookup returns CDR1 ENHRY and CDR2 SYGVKD. CDR3 residues: CAISEGTGVVPEAFF. DNA for the CDR3: TGTGCCATCAGTGAGGGGACAGGGGTGGTTCCTGAAGCTTTCTTT.

In its sample, this clone was seen a few times. V usage is TRBV14 and J usage is TRBJ2-2; 11 bases are a match to TRBD1. The CDR3 is 15 amino acids. Germline assignment: CDR1 SGHDN and CDR2 FVKESK. V trimming: 6 bases; J trimming: 6 bases; junction bases outside the gene matches: 6. The CDR3 spells CASSRDRGAPGELFF. The CDR3, as DNA: TGTGCCAGCAGTCGGGACAGGGGGGCCCCCGGGGAGCTGTTTTTT.

The table lists this clone with a count of one. The gene calls are TRBV19 and TRBJ1-5; no firm D call. The V gene's germline CDR1 is LNHDA and CDR2 SQIVND (reference sequence). Deletions cut 3 bases from V and 5 bases from J, with 11 bases between. The CDR3 has 14 amino acids. The DNA for the CDR3 is TGTGCCAGTAGTATCCCCAGGAACCATCAGCCCCAGCATTTT. It codes for CASSIPRNHQPQHF.